This T cell receptor (beta chain) derives from a study of CD8 T cells in ankylosing spondylitis. Regarding the study as a whole: Seemingly distinctive of ankylosing spondylitis blood was a TCR beta motif formed by eight highly homologous variants.

MiXCR, run by TCRdb on the 5' RACE reads, gives a single entry per CDR3 protein. The table shows fewer than 500,000 distinct CDR3 sequences, with 20% to 25% occurring only once. This clonotype was seen a few times. Its antigen is unknown. The sequenced sample consisted of blood, either unsorted or a sorted T cell fraction (not recorded which). This TCR came from a male donor with ankylosing spondylitis.

Here the CDR3 DNA reads TGCAGCGTTCGACATTATGAGCAGTTCTTC. Amino acids: CSVRHYEQFF. The chain carries TRBV29-1 and TRBJ2-1; D is unclear. V lost 5 bases to trimming and J lost 8 bases, with 7 bases between them. The CDR3 runs 10 residues. Germline V lookup: CDR1 SQVTM, CDR2 ANQGSEA.